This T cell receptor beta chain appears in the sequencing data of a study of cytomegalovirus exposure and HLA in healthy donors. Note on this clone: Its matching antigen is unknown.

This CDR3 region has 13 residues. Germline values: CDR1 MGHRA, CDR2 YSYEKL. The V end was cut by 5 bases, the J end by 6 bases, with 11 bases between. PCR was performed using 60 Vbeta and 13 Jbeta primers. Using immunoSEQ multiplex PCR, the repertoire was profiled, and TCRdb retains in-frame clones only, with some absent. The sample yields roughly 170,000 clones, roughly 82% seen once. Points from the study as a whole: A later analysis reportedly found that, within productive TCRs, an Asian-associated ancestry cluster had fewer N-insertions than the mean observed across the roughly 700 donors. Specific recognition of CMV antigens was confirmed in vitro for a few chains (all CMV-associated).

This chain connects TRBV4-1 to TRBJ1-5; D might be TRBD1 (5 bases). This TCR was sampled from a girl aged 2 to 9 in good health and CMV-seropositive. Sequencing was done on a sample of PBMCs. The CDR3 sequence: CASSSGGAQPQHF. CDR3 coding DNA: TGCGCCAGCAGCTCGGGGGGAGCTCAGCCCCAGCATTTT.